The 29 T cell receptor beta chains given below trace back to one sample, sequenced in a study of blood T cell repertoires in COVID-19. Data came from immunoSEQ multiplex PCR; TCRdb stores just in-frame clones and leaves some out. The sample comprises tens of thousands of clones, about 71% of which are singletons, and approximately 23% rests with the top ten. Sample: peripheral blood. These TCRs come from a woman aged 60-75 years in a cohort sampled during active or convalescent COVID-19.

This clone was recorded a few times. This rearrangement joins TRBV10-3 to TRBJ2-7; maybe TRBD1 (5 bases). Trimming removed 4 bases from V and 5 bases from J, with 9 bases in between. Per the germline V gene, CDR1 is ENHRY and CDR2 is SYGVKD. The CDR3 has 12 amino acids. The CDR3 spells CAISGAGNEQYF. The CDR3 nucleotides read TGTGCCATCAGTGGGGCAGGGAACGAGCAGTACTTC.

The chain carries TRBV19 and TRBJ2-5; 11 positions match TRBD1. The germline V gene has CDR1 LNHDA and CDR2 SQIVND (reference sequence). The CDR3 is made up of 20 amino acids. Unmatched junction bases numbered 17, after V lost 3 bases and J lost 2 bases. In DNA, the CDR3 is TGTGCCAGTAGTATGAAGGGAATCCAAGGGACAGGGGGTAGTCAAGAGACCCAGTACTTC. Translating it yields CASSMKGIQGTGGSQETQYF.

The J gene is TRBJ2-3, the V gene TRBV7-6, with D uncertain. CDR3 size: 14 residues. The germline gives CDR1 SGHVS, CDR2 FNYEAQ. Deletions cut 3 bases from V and 4 bases from J, with 11 bases between. CDR3 region: CASSFLQAPDTQYF. CDR3 bases: TGTGCCAGCAGCTTTCTCCAGGCCCCAGATACGCAGTATTTT.

There are a few counts of this clone. V is TRBV5-5 and J is TRBJ1-1; no firm D call. The germline gives CDR1 SGHKS, CDR2 YYEKEE (reference sequence). V lost 0 bases and J 3 bases, leaving 9 bases between the germline ends. The CDR3 consists of 14 residues. The CDR3 nucleotides read TGTGCCAGCAGCTTGGTCTTTAGTTACACTGAAGCTTTCTTT. Amino acid sequence: CASSLVFSYTEAFF.

The rearrangement joins TRBV7-2 to TRBJ2-7, with 8 bases identical to TRBD2. Trimming took 1 base from V and 7 from J; bases not matched to a gene: 6. The germline V gene encodes CDR1 SGHTA and CDR2 FQGNSA. The CDR3 runs 14 residues. DNA for the CDR3: TGTGCCAGCAGCTTAGGGACGTCGGGGGGGGAGCAGTACTTC. Its translation is CASSLGTSGGEQYF. Full variable domain (rest looked up from reference TRBV7-2 and TRBJ2-7): GAGVSQSPSNKVTEKGKDVELRCDPISGHTALYWYRQSLGQGLEFLIYFQGNSAPDKSGLPSDRFSAERTGGSVSTLTIQRTQQEDSAVYLCASSLGTSGGEQYFGPGTRLTVT.

This chain links TRBV2 with TRBJ2-1; D not certain. The CDR3 extends over 12 amino acids. Germline values: CDR1 SNHLY, CDR2 FYNNEI. With 4 bases removed from V and 5 bases from J, the gap between germline ends came to 6 bases. This CDR3 is CASSGDNNEQFF. The CDR3 bases are TGTGCCAGCAGTGGAGATAACAATGAGCAGTTCTTC.

This clone was observed a single time. The V gene is TRBV5-4, the J gene TRBJ1-1; weak D call: TRBD1 (5 bases). Germline V lookup: CDR1 SGHNT, CDR2 YYREEE (reference sequence). V lost 0 bases, J lost 9 bases, and 9 bases lay in between. CDR3 length equals 12 residues. The CDR3, as DNA: TGTGCCAGCAGCTTGGCGTCAGGGAAAGCTTTCTTT. As protein: CASSLASGKAFF.

The J gene is TRBJ2-1, the V gene TRBV7-9; no definite D call. CDR1 and CDR2 (germline): SEHNR, FQNEAQ (reference sequence). The V gene lost 5 bases and the J gene lost 1 base, with 15 bases spanning the gap. There are 16 residues in the CDR3. CDR3 sequence: CASSPPLGSSYNEQFF. DNA for the CDR3: TGTGCCAGCAGCCCACCTCTAGGTTCTTCCTACAATGAGCAGTTCTTC.

V and J are TRBV5-6 and TRBJ2-1, with 8 positions matching TRBD2. J gave up 8 bases and V 0 bases, and 10 bases lay outside the gene matches. This CDR3 is 16 amino acids long. Per germline, CDR1 SGHDT and CDR2 YYEEEE. This chain's CDR3 is CASSLDGTSILDEQFF. The CDR3 DNA reads as TGTGCCAGCAGCTTGGATGGGACTAGTATCTTGGATGAGCAGTTCTTC.

V is TRBV7-3 and J is TRBJ2-2; 8 bases are a match to TRBD2. V trimming: 5 bases; J trimming: 5 bases; junction bases outside the gene matches: 7. Germline CDR1 SGHTA, CDR2 FQGTGA. CDR3 size: 15 residues. CDR3 residues: CASSPTSSGTGELFF. The CDR3 coding sequence is TGTGCCAGCAGCCCCACGTCTAGCGGGACCGGGGAGCTGTTTTTT.

The rearrangement uses TRBV30 and TRBJ1-2, with 10 bases matching TRBD1. Trimming cost V 3 bases and J 4 bases; bases outside gene matches: 5. The CDR3 runs to 14 residues. CDR1 and CDR2 (germline): GTSNPN, SVGIG (reference sequence). In nucleotides, the CDR3 is TGTGCCTGGAGCCGGGACAGGGGTTCCTATGGCTACACCTTC. As protein: CAWSRDRGSYGYTF.

The J gene is TRBJ2-7, the V gene TRBV29-1; 7 bases agree with TRBD1. V shed 6 bases, J shed 5 bases, and the junction held 7 bases outside the gene matches. Germline values: CDR1 SQVTM, CDR2 ANQGSEA. The CDR3 runs 12 residues. The CDR3: CSVLTGSDEQYF. DNA for the CDR3: TGCAGCGTCCTGACAGGGTCTGACGAGCAGTACTTC.

The chain couples TRBV9 to TRBJ1-4; D possibly corresponds to TRBD1 (5 bases). The CDR3 loop spans 15 amino acids. V lost 4 bases and J lost 3, with 13 bases in between. Germline V gene data show CDR1 as SGDLS and CDR2 as YYNGEE. The CDR3 DNA follows: TGTGCCAGCAGCACCTTTGGGGGGTCTAATGAAAAACTGTTTTTT. Its protein is CASSTFGGSNEKLFF.

This sequence joins TRBV6-6 and TRBJ2-2, with 7 bases lining up with TRBD2. This CDR3 region has 15 residues. Germline CDR1 is MNHNY and CDR2 is SVGAGI (reference sequence). Trimming took 2 bases from V and 7 from J; bases not matched to a gene: 7. In DNA, the CDR3 is TGTGCCAGCAGTTACACCGGGACTACGGACGGGGAGCTGTTTTTT. Its translation: CASSYTGTTDGELFF.

The V call is TRBV27, the J call TRBJ1-5; 8 nucleotides agree with TRBD1. The germline CDR1 and CDR2 sequences are MNHEY and SMNVEV (reference sequence). V shed 5 bases, J shed 4 bases, and the junction held 4 bases outside the gene matches. The CDR3 sequence is 14 residues long. Here the CDR3 reads CASSRQGNNQPQHF. CDR3 in DNA: TGTGCCAGCAGTCGACAGGGGAATAATCAGCCCCAGCATTTT.

The chain couples TRBV25-1 to TRBJ2-5; no reliable D call. The CDR3 has 13 residues. Germline assignment: CDR1 MGHDK and CDR2 SYGVNS. Trimming pared 3 bases from V and 4 bases from J, leaving 9 bases between. The CDR3 sequence is CASSDWFGETQYF. CDR3 DNA: TGTGCCAGCAGTGATTGGTTCGGAGAGACCCAGTACTTC. The whole variable domain, remainder taken from reference TRBV25-1 and TRBJ2-5, is EADIYQTPRYLVIGTGKKITLECSQTMGHDKMYWYQQDPGMELHLIHYSYGVNSTEKGDLSSESTVSRIRTEHFPLTLESARPSHTSQYLCASSDWFGETQYFGPGTRLLVL.

This clone was seen more than once but under ten times. The rearrangement links TRBV2 to TRBJ2-5; 10 bases agree with TRBD2. The germline V gene encodes CDR1 SNHLY and CDR2 FYNNEI. This CDR3 spans 15 amino acids. V was clipped by 3 bases and J by 0 bases; unmatched bases: 1. The CDR3 bases are TGTGCCAGCAGTGAGCTAGCGGGGGACCAAGAGACCCAGTACTTC. It encodes CASSELAGDQETQYF.

The V call is TRBV23-1, the J call TRBJ2-3; TRBD2 aligns across 14 bases. TRBV23-1 is labeled an ORF, and its function is uncertain. The CDR3 totals 21 residues. The ends lost 4 bases at V and 0 bases at J; junction bases unmatched: 15. CDR3 loop: CASSLPGGLAGDPISTDTQYF. The CDR3 bases are TGCGCCAGCAGTCTACCCGGGGGACTAGCGGGGGACCCGATAAGCACAGATACGCAGTATTTT.

This clone was counted between two and nine times. The CDR3 loop is CASSQDLPSSYNEQFF. CDR3 sequence (DNA): TGTGCCAGCAGCCAAGATTTGCCCAGCTCCTACAATGAGCAGTTCTTC. This rearrangement joins TRBV4-2 to TRBJ2-1, with no clear D. This CDR3 is built from 16 residues. Germline-derived CDR1 and CDR2 are LGHNA and YNFKEQ. The germline V and J ends were trimmed by 0 bases and 0 bases, with 9 bases remaining between them.

This sequence joins TRBV10-3 and TRBJ2-5, with D possibly TRBD2 on 5 matching bases. Germline V gene data show CDR1 as ENHRY and CDR2 as SYGVKD. V lost 0 bases and J 1 base, leaving 15 bases between the germline ends. The CDR3 covers 17 residues. The CDR3 DNA reads as TGTGCCATCAGTGAGTCCTCGATAGCGCAACGCCAAGAGACCCAGTACTTC. This encodes CAISESSIAQRQETQYF.

The V gene is TRBV18, the J gene TRBJ1-6, with D unresolved. The CDR3 loop spans 13 amino acids. Trimming removed 2 bases at V and 8 bases at J, with 7 bases between. Germline CDR1 reads KGHSH; CDR2 reads LQKENI. The CDR3 bases are TGTGCCAGCTCACCAAAACACGATTCACCCCTCCACTTT. It yields the protein CASSPKHDSPLHF. Looking up the rest from reference TRBV18 and TRBJ1-6 gives the full variable domain: NAGVMQNPRHLVRRRGQEARLRCSPMKGHSHVYWYRQLPEEGLKFMVYLQKENIIDESGMPKERFSAEFPKEGPSILRIQQVVRGDSAAYFCASSPKHDSPLHFGNGTRLTVT.

The V gene is TRBV4-1, the J gene TRBJ1-1; unclear D gene. Trimming removed 6 bases at V and 7 bases at J, with 18 bases between. The CDR3 length is 14 residues. Germline values: CDR1 MGHRA, CDR2 YSYEKL. This CDR3 is CASRPTGRLNEAFF. The CDR3, as DNA: TGCGCCAGCAGACCTACCGGGCGACTAAATGAAGCTTTCTTT.

The rearrangement links TRBV7-7 to TRBJ2-1, with D possibly TRBD2 on 6 matching bases. The CDR3 consists of 13 residues. V lost 5 bases and J lost 9, with 14 bases in between. Germline CDR1 reads SSHAT; CDR2 reads FNYEAQ (reference sequence). CDR3 sequence reads: CASSPQLEGEQFF. The CDR3, as DNA: TGTGCCAGCAGCCCGCAGTTGGAGGGTGAGCAGTTCTTC.

The chain carries TRBV7-9 and TRBJ2-3, with 9 bases aligning to TRBD2. Trimming cost V 4 bases and J 5 bases; bases outside gene matches: 10. Germline V gene sequence: CDR1 SEHNR, CDR2 FQNEAQ (reference sequence). The CDR3 spans 16 residues. The chain's CDR3 is CASSYPAGGRKDTQYF. CDR3 nucleotide sequence: TGTGCCAGCAGCTACCCTGCGGGGGGGCGGAAAGATACGCAGTATTTT.

This clone appeared once. CDR3: CASSPGTGVIYEQYF. CDR3 DNA sequence: TGTGCCAGCTCACCAGGGACAGGGGTTATTTACGAGCAGTACTTC. The chain is built from TRBV18 and TRBJ2-7, with TRBD1 matching 10 bases. Germline loops: CDR1 KGHSH, CDR2 LQKENI. V dropped 2 bases and J dropped 4; count of bases not matched to a gene: 5. The CDR3 sequence is 15 residues long.

This rearrangement joins TRBV7-9 to TRBJ1-1, with TRBD1 matching 7 bases. V was clipped by 6 bases and J by 3 bases; unmatched bases: 7. This CDR3 is built from 14 residues. Germline CDR1 SEHNR, CDR2 FQNEAQ (reference sequence). CDR3 DNA sequence: TGTGCCAGCAGGCCGACAGGGCTGCACACTGAAGCTTTCTTT. Translation gives CASRPTGLHTEAFF.

This rearrangement joins TRBV4-1 to TRBJ1-1; 7 bases are shared with TRBD1. The CDR3 is 16 residues long. CDR1 MGHRA and CDR2 YSYEKL come from the germline V gene. Trimming at V came to 2 bases and at J to 4 bases, leaving 10 bases not matched to a gene. CDR3 region: CASSQPPGQWITEAFF. The CDR3 DNA reads as TGCGCCAGCAGCCAACCGCCGGGACAGTGGATCACTGAAGCTTTCTTT.

The V and J genes are TRBV7-2 and TRBJ2-1, with 9 bases fitting TRBD1. The CDR3 has 15 amino acids. The V segment lost 5 bases and the J segment 4 bases; nucleotides outside the gene matches: 6. Germline V lookup: CDR1 SGHTA, CDR2 FQGNSA. In DNA, the CDR3 is TGTGCCAGCAGCACCGCAGGGACAGGGTACAATGAGCAGTTCTTC. Its protein product is CASSTAGTGYNEQFF.

The V call is TRBV7-6, the J call TRBJ1-2; 10 bases fit TRBD1. CDR3 length: 14 residues. With 5 bases clipped from V and 4 bases from J, the junction kept 4 bases outside the gene matches. Germline-derived CDR1 and CDR2 are SGHVS and FNYEAQ. In DNA, the CDR3 is TGTGCCAGCAGCCCAGACAGGGGGCCCTATGGCTACACCTTC. This translates into CASSPDRGPYGYTF.